This TCR beta chain was sequenced during a study of shared clonotypes between healthy human individuals. General study findings and limits: Sampling covered nothing but blood. Tissue TCR repertoires likely differ from those found in blood. The study drew on few donors, limiting represented genetic and exposure-history diversity. The sharing of 5% to 5.5% of naive CD4 clonotypes was seen across a handful of donors.

The CDR3 length is 11 residues. V was cut by 5 bases and J by 6 bases, with 8 bases left in between. CDR1 MDHEN and CDR2 SYDVKM come from the germline V gene. The table came from immunoSEQ multiplex PCR; TCRdb's copy has only in-frame clones and leaves some out. The sample holds roughly 1,000,000 clones, about 80% seen once. CD4+ cells yielded CD45RA+ naive and CD45RA-negative memory subsets. About this clone itself: The antigen is unknown.

V usage is TRBV28 and J usage is TRBJ2-7; D is unresolved. The TCR originated in a man aged 18 to 35 in good health. Some clones in this sample may be carry-over from other donors' samples. The sequencing sample was made of memory CD4+ T cells from PBMCs. As for subset: CD45RA-negative fraction. The chain's CDR3 is CASSSSGEQYF. The CDR3 DNA is TGTGCCAGCAGTAGCTCGGGCGAGCAGTACTTC.